One sample yielded the 28 T cell receptor beta chains listed below, sequenced in a study of T cells in pancreatic ductal adenocarcinoma. Selected pancreatic ductal adenocarcinoma patients had undergone surgery without neoadjuvant therapy. The protocol was immunoSEQ multiplex PCR, while the TCRdb copy is restricted to in-frame clones and leaves out a portion. Found here are 97,000 or so clones, roughly 95% of them singletons; the top ten hold roughly 3.1%. The sequenced sample consisted of PBMCs. The source of these receptors is a human donor with pancreatic ductal adenocarcinoma.

The gene calls are TRBV4-3 and TRBJ2-5; 8 bases are shared with TRBD2. The germline V gene encodes CDR1 LGHNA and CDR2 YSLEER. The CDR3 covers 18 residues. The ends lost 0 bases at V and 7 bases at J; junction bases unmatched: 16. CDR3 nucleotides: TGCGCCAGCAGCCAAGAAAGCGGGATGAGCGGGAGTAGCGGGACCCAGTACTTC. It codes for CASSQESGMSGSSGTQYF.

The chain uses TRBV5-1 and TRBJ2-7; the match to TRBD2 covers 7 bases. Trimming cost V 0 bases and J 0 bases; bases outside gene matches: 3. CDR3 length equals 15 residues. CDR1 is SGHRS and CDR2 is YFSETQ in the germline V gene. CDR3 protein: CASSLGGGPSYEQYF. The CDR3 nucleotides are TGCGCCAGCAGCTTGGGCGGGGGACCCTCCTACGAGCAGTACTTC.

V and J are TRBV19 and TRBJ2-4; 7 bases fit TRBD1. The length of the CDR3 is 16 residues. Looked up from germline, CDR1 is LNHDA and CDR2 is SQIVND (reference sequence). Trimming removed 4 bases from V and 3 bases from J; junction bases left unmatched: 9. The CDR3 protein is CASSTGQDEGKNIQYF. The CDR3 nucleotides are TGTGCCAGTAGTACCGGACAGGACGAGGGCAAAAACATTCAGTACTTC.

The V call is TRBV28, the J call TRBJ2-7, with a weak D call TRBD1 (5 bases). CDR3 length: 13 amino acids. With 4 bases removed from V and 3 bases from J, the gap between germline ends came to 10 bases. Per the germline V gene, CDR1 is MDHEN and CDR2 is SYDVKM. The CDR3 sequence: CASSYSRGYEQYF. Written as DNA, the CDR3 is TGTGCCAGCAGTTACTCTAGGGGCTACGAGCAGTACTTC. Complete variable domain (other parts from reference TRBV28 and TRBJ2-7): DVKVTQSSRYLVKRTGEKVFLECVQDMDHENMFWYRQDPGLGLRLIYFSYDVKMKEKGDIPEGYSVSREKKERFSLILESASTNQTSMYLCASSYSRGYEQYFGPGTRLTVT.

The chain uses TRBV2 and TRBJ1-1; D might be TRBD1 (6 bases). The CDR3 has 13 amino acids. V was shortened by 4 bases and J by 6 bases, with 12 bases between the two germline ends. CDR1 SNHLY and CDR2 FYNNEI come from the germline V gene. CDR3 in amino acids: CASSVRGKAEAFF. Here the CDR3 DNA reads TGTGCCAGCAGTGTGAGGGGGAAGGCTGAAGCTTTCTTT.

This clone was observed a single time. The chain joins TRBV19 to TRBJ1-1; 8 bases are shared with TRBD1. The germline gives CDR1 LNHDA, CDR2 SQIVND (reference sequence). Unmatched junction bases numbered 2, after V lost 4 bases and J lost 1 base. This CDR3 contains 14 residues. In nucleotides, the CDR3 is TGTGCCAGTAGTACGACAGGGGCGAACACTGAAGCTTTCTTT. Its protein is CASSTTGANTEAFF.

V and J are TRBV18 and TRBJ2-5; weak D call: TRBD1 (5 bases). The CDR3 length is 13 residues. V gave up 1 base and J gave up 3 bases, with 6 bases separating them. Per germline, CDR1 KGHSH and CDR2 LQKENI. Written as DNA, the CDR3 is TGTGCCAGCTCACCACAAGGGGAAGAGACCCAGTACTTC. Translated, it gives CASSPQGEETQYF.

The chain has TRBV5-4 and TRBJ2-4; 10 bases map to TRBD2. Germline CDR1 is SGHNT and CDR2 is YYREEE (reference sequence). This CDR3 is 15 amino acids long. After removal of 1 base from V and 6 bases from J, the junction contained 4 bases not matched to a gene. CDR3 protein: CASSLLAGETNIQYF. The CDR3 DNA reads as TGTGCCAGCAGCTTGCTAGCGGGAGAGACAAACATTCAGTACTTC.

This clone was observed a single time. The genes are TRBV6-5 and TRBJ2-1; 10 nucleotides agree with TRBD2. The CDR3 loop spans 14 amino acids. V lost 7 bases and J lost 3; bases outside the gene matches: 3. Germline CDR1 is MNHEY and CDR2 is SVGAGI. CDR3 bases: TGTGCCAGCAAGCGGGGGGGATACTACAATGAGCAGTTCTTC. It is translated as CASKRGGYYNEQFF.

V gene TRBV6-5 combines with J gene TRBJ2-7; TRBD2 is a possible D gene (6 bases). Germline V CDR1 and CDR2: MNHEY, SVGAGI. Deletions cut 7 bases from V and 0 bases from J, with 10 bases between. The CDR3 has 13 residues. The CDR3 here is CASTRRASYEQYF. The CDR3, as DNA: TGTGCCAGCACTAGGAGGGCCTCCTACGAGCAGTACTTC.

This clone has a handful of counts. The chain uses TRBV6-5 and TRBJ1-2; D ambiguous. The CDR3 runs to 14 residues. Deletions cut 2 bases from V and 2 bases from J, with 9 bases between. Germline V gene sequence: CDR1 MNHEY, CDR2 SVGAGI. As DNA, the CDR3 is TGTGCCAGCAGTTACACCGGGAACAACTATGGCTACACCTTC. It encodes CASSYTGNNYGYTF.

The V gene is TRBV10-3, the J gene TRBJ1-2, with D perhaps TRBD1 (5 bases). Trimming cost V 10 bases and J 6 bases, with 15 bases left between them. Germline V gene sequence: CDR1 ENHRY, CDR2 SYGVKD. There are 12 residues in the CDR3. The CDR3 spells CATTGGLNGYTF. The DNA of the CDR3 is TGTGCCACCACAGGTGGTTTGAATGGCTACACCTTC.

V gene TRBV6-6 combines with J gene TRBJ1-1, with TRBD1 matching over 7 bases. From germline, CDR1 is MNHNY and CDR2 SVGAGI (reference sequence). V was pared by 6 bases and J by 4 bases, with 5 bases of the junction left unmatched. The CDR3 runs to 13 residues. The CDR3 nucleotides read TGTGCCAGCAGCTGGGACAGCCTCACTGAAGCTTTCTTT. Its protein product is CASSWDSLTEAFF.

The chain carries TRBV7-3 and TRBJ2-7, with 9 bases aligning to TRBD1. From germline, CDR1 is SGHTA and CDR2 FQGTGA. The CDR3 loop spans 13 amino acids. V was clipped by 4 bases and J by 6 bases; unmatched bases: 4. CDR3 bases: TGTGCCAGCAGCTGGACAGGGGTCGGCGAGCAGTACTTC. Its protein is CASSWTGVGEQYF.

V gene TRBV7-3 combines with J gene TRBJ2-1; TRBD2 matches 10 bases. CDR1 and CDR2 from the germline V gene are SGHTA and FQGTGA. The CDR3 sequence is 15 residues long. With 0 bases clipped from V and 7 bases from J, the junction kept 3 bases outside the gene matches. The CDR3 sequence is CASSLTSGRYNEQFF. The CDR3 nucleotides read TGTGCCAGCAGCTTAACTAGCGGGAGGTATAATGAGCAGTTCTTC.

This clone was observed once. The rearrangement uses TRBV23-1 and TRBJ2-1; TRBD2 is a possible D gene (5 bases). TRBV23-1 is an open reading frame, and its role is uncertain. This CDR3 has 18 residues. V shed 8 bases and J shed 0 bases, with 23 bases lying between them. The CDR3 nucleotides read TGCGCCAGCCCCTCAAATAGGGATGCGGGTAGCTCCTACAATGAGCAGTTCTTC. The encoded protein is CASPSNRDAGSSYNEQFF.

CDR3 sequence (DNA): TGCGCCAGCAGCCAAGAAGCAGCGGGAGAATACAATGAGCAGTTCTTC. This gives the protein CASSQEAAGEYNEQFF. This chain connects TRBV4-1 to TRBJ2-1; 8 bases align to TRBD2. Germline trimming cut 0 bases from V and 4 bases from J; bases unmatched to any gene: 5. Germline CDR1 reads MGHRA; CDR2 reads YSYEKL. The CDR3 is 16 residues long.

This sequence joins TRBV18 and TRBJ2-3; D call uncertain. The CDR3 is 16 residues long. Between the trimmed V and J ends, which lost 3 bases and 2 bases, there was a span of 15 bases. Germline CDR1 and CDR2: KGHSH and LQKENI. The CDR3 here is CASSPLSWANTDTQYF. DNA for the CDR3: TGTGCCAGCTCACCTCTTAGTTGGGCCAACACAGATACGCAGTATTTT. The full variable domain, with the rest looked up from reference TRBV18 and TRBJ2-3, is NAGVMQNPRHLVRRRGQEARLRCSPMKGHSHVYWYRQLPEEGLKFMVYLQKENIIDESGMPKERFSAEFPKEGPSILRIQQVVRGDSAAYFCASSPLSWANTDTQYFGPGTRLTVL.

The chain uses TRBV7-2 and TRBJ2-3; 11 nucleotides align to TRBD2. The CDR3 has 16 residues. The trim removed 3 bases at V and 2 bases at J, leaving 4 bases unmatched. CDR1 and CDR2 (germline): SGHTA, FQGNSA. CDR3: CASSFNSGRATDTQYF. CDR3 in DNA: TGTGCCAGCAGCTTCAATAGCGGGAGGGCCACAGATACGCAGTATTTT.

The J gene is TRBJ2-5, the V gene TRBV5-4; 7 bases align to TRBD1. Germline-derived CDR1 and CDR2 are SGHNT and YYREEE (reference sequence). Trimming took 4 bases from V and 4 from J; bases not matched to a gene: 10. The CDR3 loop spans 15 amino acids. The CDR3 protein is CASSVTRGRVETQYF. The CDR3 DNA is TGTGCCAGCAGCGTCACTAGGGGGCGCGTAGAGACCCAGTACTTC.

The chain couples TRBV4-1 to TRBJ2-5, with D uncertain. CDR1 and CDR2 (germline): MGHRA, YSYEKL. Trimming pared 1 base from V and 3 bases from J, leaving 6 bases between. This CDR3 spans 13 amino acids. In DNA, the CDR3 is TGCGCCAGCAGCCAAGTAGTTAAAGAGACCCAGTACTTC. Its protein product is CASSQVVKETQYF.

The chain has TRBV28 and TRBJ2-5; D perhaps matches TRBD1 (5 bases). V was trimmed by 5 bases and J by 3 bases, leaving 7 bases between them. Germline V CDR1 and CDR2: MDHEN, SYDVKM. The CDR3 consists of 12 residues. CDR3 sequence reads: CASSPGKETQYF. The CDR3 nucleotides are TGTGCCAGCAGTCCAGGGAAAGAGACCCAGTACTTC.

This chain links TRBV28 with TRBJ2-6; 12 bases fit TRBD2. Germline lookup yields CDR1 MDHEN and CDR2 SYDVKM. Trimming took 3 bases from V and 2 from J; bases not matched to a gene: 2. CDR3 size: 17 residues. CDR3 in DNA: TGTGCCAGCAGTTTCCGGACTAGCGGGACTGGGGCCAACGTCCTGACTTTC. Amino acids: CASSFRTSGTGANVLTF.

This sequence joins TRBV18 and TRBJ1-4, with D maybe TRBD1 (5 bases). V lost 3 bases and J 0 bases, leaving 11 bases between the germline ends. This CDR3 is built from 16 residues. The germline gives CDR1 KGHSH, CDR2 LQKENI. This chain's CDR3 is CASSPEGPSTNEKLFF. CDR3 DNA sequence: TGTGCCAGCTCACCGGAGGGGCCGTCAACTAATGAAAAACTGTTTTTT.

The chain is built from TRBV19 and TRBJ1-2; D call uncertain. Germline V gene data show CDR1 as LNHDA and CDR2 as SQIVND (reference sequence). This CDR3 comprises 15 residues. V was trimmed by 4 bases and J by 4 bases, leaving 16 bases between them. Here the CDR3 DNA reads TGTGCCAGTAGTAGTGGAATACGCGGCTTCTATGGCTACACCTTC. Residues: CASSSGIRGFYGYTF.

In DNA, the CDR3 is TGTGCCAGCAGTGAGCAGGGGAGAACAGATACGCAGTATTTT. Protein: CASSEQGRTDTQYF. J is TRBJ2-3 and V is TRBV2; a possible D gene is TRBD1 (6 bases). The CDR3 length is 14 residues. V dropped 3 bases and J dropped 3 bases, with 10 bases sitting between them. From germline, CDR1 is SNHLY and CDR2 FYNNEI.

This chain joins TRBV5-8 and TRBJ2-1; 8 nucleotides align to TRBD2. The V gene end was trimmed by 0 bases and the J gene end by 4 bases; junction bases not matched to a gene: 9. Germline V gene sequence: CDR1 SGHTS, CDR2 YDEGEE. The CDR3 runs 17 residues. The CDR3 sequence is CASSLAGAGESYNEQFF. CDR3 coding DNA: TGTGCCAGCAGCTTGGCCGGAGCGGGAGAGTCTTACAATGAGCAGTTCTTC. Using reference TRBV5-8 and TRBJ2-1 for the parts outside the CDR3, the full variable domain is EAGVTQSPTHLIKTRGQQATLRCSPISGHTSVYWYQQALGLGLQFLLWYDEGEERNRGNFPPRFSGRQFPNYSSELNVNALELEDSALYLCASSLAGAGESYNEQFFGPGTRLTVL.

The V and J genes are TRBV28 and TRBJ2-5; tentative D call: TRBD1 (6 bases). This CDR3 has 14 residues. Germline V gives CDR1 MDHEN, CDR2 SYDVKM. V shed 5 bases and J shed 1 base, with 11 bases lying between them. CDR3 loop: CASSTSQGQETQYF. For the CDR3, the DNA is TGTGCCAGCAGTACGTCACAGGGCCAAGAGACCCAGTACTTC.